The present T cell receptor beta chain was sequenced within a study of identifying expanded T cells in peripheral blood. Points from the study as a whole: Variance in clone template counts between approximately 2-week samples significantly increased with total template count across all healthy donors. Technical replicates showed roughly 1.2 changed clones; approximately 2 weeks 15 to 20; four weeks 19.

Repertoires were generated with immunoSEQ multiplex PCR, while TCRdb's copy carries only in-frame clones and drops some. This sample has around 80,000 clones, with approximately 87% found just once. Collection occurred without any documented infections or immune events in donors. This clone was recorded a few times. Its antigen is unknown. CDR1 and CDR2 (germline): MDHEN, SYDVKM. The CDR3 extends over 12 amino acids. The V end was cut by 8 bases, the J end by 3 bases, with 8 bases between. The source is a person aged 18 to 75 in good health. V is TRBV28 and J is TRBJ2-1, with D unresolved. What was sequenced was blood. CDR3 region: CASGLNYNEQFF. The DNA for the CDR3 is TGTGCCAGCGGGCTAAACTACAATGAGCAGTTCTTC.